This TCR beta chain was sequenced in a study of T cell responses to AZD1222 COVID-19 vaccine. In regard to this clone: Its antigen is currently unknown.

The method was immunoSEQ multiplex PCR; TCRdb's version includes in-frame clones alone and lacks a portion of them. This sample has tens of thousands of clones, with about 85% found just once. Looked up from germline, CDR1 is SGHTS and CDR2 is YDEGEE. With 0 bases removed from V and 15 bases from J, the gap between germline ends came to 10 bases. The CDR3 contains 11 residues. Overall study results and limits: At 160-218 and 743-854, vaccine-associated CD4 TCRs were dominant, and they spanned spike. The donors showed a predominance of white British ancestry and of females, with possible underestimation of clonal diversity. Nearly half of spike-specific TCRs reportedly target variant regions that are unmutated in the B.1.351 and B.1.1.7 variants.

This chain connects TRBV5-8 to TRBJ2-1; D unresolved. The sample was peripheral blood, taken 28 days after the second AZD1222 dose. The sequence was obtained from an adult who received the AZD1222 COVID-19 vaccine. CDR3 in DNA: TGTGCCAGCAGCTTGGGGCTGCTCCCGTTCTTC. Protein: CASSLGLLPFF.